This TCR beta chain was recovered during a study of T cell repertoires in cytomegalovirus infection. Across the whole study: Indications came from public TCR beta signatures; they pointed to CMV infection and to a matching HLA type. The study, taken as a whole, reports: Cumulative public TCR beta family frequency identified CMV carriers with the relevant HLA. HLA-C-restricted CMV-specific TCR beta clonotypes were dominant in the ex vivo response.

CDR1 and CDR2 from the germline V gene are DFQATT and SNEGSKA (reference sequence). CDR3 size: 14 residues. In regard to this clonotype: Its antigen is unknown. Mismatch with germline at one junction end may stem from a read error.

TCRdb used MiXCR to reprocess the reads, holding one entry per CDR3 protein. The sample lists 600,000 to 800,000 distinct CDR3 sequences; 20% to 30% were seen once. Sequenced sample: CD8+ T cells from PBMCs. V is TRBV20-1 and J is TRBJ1-2, with D perhaps matching TRBD1 (5 bases). The source is a human donor in good health (CMV status not recorded). Some clones in this sample may be carry-over from other donors' samples. Here the CDR3 reads CSARDFGAFYDYTF. The CDR3 DNA reads TGCAGTGCTAGAGATTTCGGGGCCTTCTATGACTACACCTTC.